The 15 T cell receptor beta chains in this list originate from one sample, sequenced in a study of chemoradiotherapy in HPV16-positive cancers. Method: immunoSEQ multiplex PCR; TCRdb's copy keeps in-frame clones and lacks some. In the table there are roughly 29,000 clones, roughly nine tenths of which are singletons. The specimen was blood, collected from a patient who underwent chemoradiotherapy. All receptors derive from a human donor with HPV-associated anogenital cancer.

The DNA of the CDR3 is TGTGCCAGCAGTTACTCGAGGGGGGCGCTTACCGGGGAGCTGTTTTTT. This encodes CASSYSRGALTGELFF. V is TRBV6-5 and J is TRBJ2-2, with D possibly called TRBD1 or TRBD2 (6 bases each). Looked up from germline, CDR1 is MNHEY and CDR2 is SVGAGI. The V end lost 0 bases, the J end lost 5 bases, and 13 bases lay between the germline ends. The CDR3 runs 16 residues.

The CDR3 nucleotides read TGTGCCAGCAGCTTGGGGGGGACGGCCATGGACTATGGCTACACCTTC. Encoded protein: CASSLGGTAMDYGYTF. This chain joins TRBV5-6 and TRBJ1-2; D may be TRBD1 (5 bases). CDR3 length: 16 amino acids. Trimming took 0 bases from V and 3 from J, leaving 15 bases between them. The germline V gene has CDR1 SGHDT and CDR2 YYEEEE.

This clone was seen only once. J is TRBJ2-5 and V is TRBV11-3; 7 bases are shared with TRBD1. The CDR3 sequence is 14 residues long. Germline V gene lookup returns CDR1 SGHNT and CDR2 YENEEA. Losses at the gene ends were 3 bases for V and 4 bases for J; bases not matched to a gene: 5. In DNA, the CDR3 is TGTGCCAGCAGCTTCAACAGGGGTTCAGAGACCCAGTACTTC. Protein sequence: CASSFNRGSETQYF. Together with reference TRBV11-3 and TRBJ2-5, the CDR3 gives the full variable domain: EAGVVQSPRYKIIEKKQPVAFWCNPISGHNTLYWYLQNLGQGPELLIRYENEEAVDDSQLPKDRFSAERLKGVDSTLKIQPAELGDSAVYLCASSFNRGSETQYFGPGTRLLVL.

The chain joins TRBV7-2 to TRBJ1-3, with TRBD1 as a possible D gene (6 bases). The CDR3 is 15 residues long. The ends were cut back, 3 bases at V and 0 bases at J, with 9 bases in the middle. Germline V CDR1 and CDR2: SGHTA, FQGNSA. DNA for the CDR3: TGTGCCAGCAGCTTGGACAGCCTCTCTGGAAACACCATATATTTT. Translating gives CASSLDSLSGNTIYF.

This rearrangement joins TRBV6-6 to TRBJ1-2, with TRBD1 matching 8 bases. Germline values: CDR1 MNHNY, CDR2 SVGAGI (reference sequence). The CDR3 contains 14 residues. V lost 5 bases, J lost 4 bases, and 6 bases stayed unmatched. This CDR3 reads CASSTPGGAYGYTF. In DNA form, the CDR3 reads TGTGCCAGCAGTACACCAGGGGGCGCCTATGGCTACACCTTC.

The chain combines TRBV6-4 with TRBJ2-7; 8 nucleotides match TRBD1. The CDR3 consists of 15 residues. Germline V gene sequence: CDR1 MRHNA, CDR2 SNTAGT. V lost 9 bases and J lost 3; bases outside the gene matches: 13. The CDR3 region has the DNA TGTGCCAGGTCCCTTTTGGACAGGGAATACTACGAGCAGTACTTC. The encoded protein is CARSLLDREYYEQYF.

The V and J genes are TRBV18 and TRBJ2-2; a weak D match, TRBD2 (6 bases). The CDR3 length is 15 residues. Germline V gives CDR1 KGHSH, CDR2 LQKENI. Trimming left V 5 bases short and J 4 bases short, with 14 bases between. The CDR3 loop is CASSLTRGLTGELFF. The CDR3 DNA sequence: TGTGCCAGCTCATTGACTAGGGGACTCACCGGGGAGCTGTTTTTT.

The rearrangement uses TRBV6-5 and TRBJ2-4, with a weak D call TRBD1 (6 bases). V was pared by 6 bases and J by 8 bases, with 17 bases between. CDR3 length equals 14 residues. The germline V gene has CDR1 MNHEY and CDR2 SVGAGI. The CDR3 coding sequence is TGTGCCAGCAGGGGGGACCTGGGACATGACATTCAGTACTTC. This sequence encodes CASRGDLGHDIQYF.

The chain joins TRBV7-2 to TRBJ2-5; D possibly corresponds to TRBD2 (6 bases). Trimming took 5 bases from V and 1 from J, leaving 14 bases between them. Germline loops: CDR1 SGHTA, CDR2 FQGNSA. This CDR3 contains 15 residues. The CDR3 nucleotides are TGTGCCAGCAGCCTCCAAACGGGGGTCCAAGAGACCCAGTACTTC. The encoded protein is CASSLQTGVQETQYF.

DNA of the CDR3: TGTGCCAGCAGAACCAGGGGGCTTGGCATTCAGTACTTC. This translates into CASRTRGLGIQYF. The chain links TRBV6-5 to TRBJ2-4, with 8 bases that match TRBD1. V dropped 6 bases and J dropped 9; count of bases not matched to a gene: 7. The length of the CDR3 is 13 residues. Germline lookup yields CDR1 MNHEY and CDR2 SVGAGI.

The CDR3 reads CASAPRGSYEQYF. CDR3 nucleotide sequence: TGTGCCAGCGCTCCGCGGGGTTCCTACGAGCAGTACTTC. The chain couples TRBV6-5 to TRBJ2-7; possible D gene TRBD2, 6 bases. Germline lookup yields CDR1 MNHEY and CDR2 SVGAGI. The CDR3 spans 13 residues. V was cut by 8 bases and J by 1 base, with 12 bases left in between.

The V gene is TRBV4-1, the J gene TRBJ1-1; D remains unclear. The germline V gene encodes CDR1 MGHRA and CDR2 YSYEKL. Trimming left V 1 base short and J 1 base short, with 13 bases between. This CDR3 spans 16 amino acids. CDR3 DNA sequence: TGCGCCAGCAGCCAAGCGTGGGATGCGGGGAACACTGAAGCTTTCTTT. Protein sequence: CASSQAWDAGNTEAFF.

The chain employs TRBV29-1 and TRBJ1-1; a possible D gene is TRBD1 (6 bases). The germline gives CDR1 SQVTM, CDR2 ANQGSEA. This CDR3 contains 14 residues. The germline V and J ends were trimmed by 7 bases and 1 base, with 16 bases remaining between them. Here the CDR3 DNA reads TGCAGCGGCCGCGGGAGGGGGGGGAACACTGAAGCTTTCTTT. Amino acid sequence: CSGRGRGGNTEAFF.

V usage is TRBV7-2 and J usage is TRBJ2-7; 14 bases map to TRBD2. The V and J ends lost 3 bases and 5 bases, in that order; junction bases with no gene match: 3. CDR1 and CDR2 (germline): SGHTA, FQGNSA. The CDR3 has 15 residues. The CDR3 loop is CASSLTSGRGDEQYF. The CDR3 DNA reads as TGTGCCAGCAGCTTGACTAGCGGGAGGGGGGACGAGCAGTACTTC.

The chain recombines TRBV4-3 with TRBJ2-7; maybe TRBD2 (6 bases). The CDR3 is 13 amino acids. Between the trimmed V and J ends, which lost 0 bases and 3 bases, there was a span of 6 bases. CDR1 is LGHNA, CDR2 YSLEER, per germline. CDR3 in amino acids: CASSQEAGYEQYF. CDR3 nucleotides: TGCGCCAGCAGCCAAGAAGCGGGCTACGAGCAGTACTTC.